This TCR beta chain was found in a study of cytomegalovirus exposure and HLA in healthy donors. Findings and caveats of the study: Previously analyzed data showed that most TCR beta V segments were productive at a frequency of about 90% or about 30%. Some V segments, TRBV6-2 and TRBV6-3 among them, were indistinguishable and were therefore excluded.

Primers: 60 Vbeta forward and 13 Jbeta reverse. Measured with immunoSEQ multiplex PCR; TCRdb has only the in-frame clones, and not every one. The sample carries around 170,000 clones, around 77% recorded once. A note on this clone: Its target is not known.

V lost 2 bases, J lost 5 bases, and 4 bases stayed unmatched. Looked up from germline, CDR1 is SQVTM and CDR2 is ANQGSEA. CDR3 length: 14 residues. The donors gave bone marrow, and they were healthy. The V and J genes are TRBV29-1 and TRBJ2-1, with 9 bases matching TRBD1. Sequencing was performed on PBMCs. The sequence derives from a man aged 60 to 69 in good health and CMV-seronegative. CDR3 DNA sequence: TGCAGCGTTGAAAAGGGACAGGGAAACAATGAGCAGTTCTTC. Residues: CSVEKGQGNNEQFF.